This section outlines one TCR beta chain sequence together with its context. Other nucleotide sequences from this sample produce the same CDR3. These data are taken from a study of blood T cell repertoires in COVID-19. Study-wide context: Donors in the United States, Italy and Spain gave samples during acute or convalescent COVID-19. Sources were T cells, B-cell-depleted T cells, or PBMCs; the material itself was cDNA or gDNA.

Trimming shortened V by 0 bases and J by 4 bases, and 12 bases separated the two germline ends. This CDR3 region has 14 residues. The germline V gene has CDR1 GTSNPN and CDR2 SVGIG (reference sequence). Seattle patients were enrolled during active infection and followed longitudinally. Method: immunoSEQ multiplex PCR; TCRdb's copy keeps in-frame clones and lacks some. Of about 200,000 clones listed, just under 85% are singletons. The chain employs TRBV30 and TRBJ1-2; a possible D gene is TRBD1 (6 bases). Sequencing was carried out using peripheral blood. The receptor was derived from a man in his 60s with COVID-19, enrolled during active disease. In DNA form, the CDR3 reads TGTGCCTGGAGTGTACGTCAGGGGTTCTATGGCTACACCTTC. The encoded protein is CAWSVRQGFYGYTF.